The 13 T cell receptor beta chains below all came from one sample that was sequenced in a study of T cells in Graves' hyperthyroidism and ophthalmopathy. TCR beta CDR3 regions were amplified from RNA transcripts. During a first-round RT-PCR of the TCR CDR3, the HTBI primer set was used. From the multiplex PCR reads, TCRdb called clonotypes with MiXCR, one entry per CDR3 protein. The sample lists some 800,000 distinct CDR3 sequences; more than 30% were seen once. The sequencing sample was made of blood. Receptor source: a man between 18 and 35 years old with Graves' hyperthyroidism.

This clonotype was seen many times. The J gene is TRBJ2-7, the V gene TRBV19; D call uncertain. Germline lookup yields CDR1 LNHDA and CDR2 SQIVND (reference sequence). The germline V and J ends were trimmed by 3 bases and 2 bases, with 8 bases remaining between them. This CDR3 spans 13 amino acids. CDR3 nucleotide sequence: TGTGCCAGTAGTATGGGCCTTACCTACGAGCAGTACTTC. Amino acid sequence: CASSMGLTYEQYF.

With regard to this clonotype: The germline gene is not matched at one end of the junction; a read error may be the cause. The gene calls are TRBV6-6 and TRBJ2-7, with 7 nucleotides matching TRBD1. The germline V gene has CDR1 MNHNY and CDR2 SVGAGI (reference sequence). The CDR3 length is 15 residues. The CDR3 sequence is CAISYMGQRTYEQYF. For the CDR3, the DNA is TGTGCCATCAGTTACATGGGACAGCGCACCTACGAGCAGTACTTC.

This clonotype came up a few times. The chain links TRBV11-2 to TRBJ1-3, with TRBD1 matching 9 bases. This CDR3 contains 15 residues. V shed 3 bases and J 3 bases; nucleotides not matched to a gene: 3. CDR1 is SGHAT and CDR2 is FQNNGV in the germline V gene. The CDR3 sequence: CASSFSGQGGNTIYF. The CDR3 nucleotides read TGTGCCAGCAGCTTCTCGGGACAGGGTGGAAACACCATATATTTT.

This clonotype has more than one count but fewer than ten. The genes are TRBV2 and TRBJ1-5; D perhaps matches TRBD1 (5 bases). V was clipped by 6 bases and J by 3 bases, with 12 bases between them. Per the germline V gene, CDR1 is SNHLY and CDR2 is FYNNEI. CDR3 length: 14 residues. CDR3 DNA: TGTGCCAGCAGCTCGGGACGGAACAATCAGCCCCAGCATTTT. As protein: CASSSGRNNQPQHF.

This clonotype has ten or more counts. The chain couples TRBV19 to TRBJ2-7; D gene uncertain. Germline V gene sequence: CDR1 LNHDA, CDR2 SQIVND (reference sequence). The CDR3 spans 11 residues. The ends were cut back, 9 bases at V and 3 bases at J, with 9 bases in the middle. CDR3 loop: CASSKGYEQYF. CDR3 DNA: TGTGCCAGCAGCAAAGGCTACGAGCAGTACTTC.

This clonotype was seen more than once but under ten times. The rearrangement links TRBV6-1 to TRBJ1-2, with D maybe TRBD1 (6 bases). CDR3 length: 14 residues. Germline assignment: CDR1 MNHNS and CDR2 SASEGT. V was clipped by 6 bases and J by 4 bases, with 15 bases between them. CDR3 nucleotides: TGTGCCAGCAGCGCACTGACAGGCCTCTATGGCTACACCTTC. Protein: CASSALTGLYGYTF.

The rearrangement links TRBV2 to TRBJ2-2, with D possibly being TRBD1 (6 bases). This CDR3 region has 15 residues. Trimming removed 1 base from V and 1 base from J, with 7 bases in between. In germline, CDR1 is SNHLY, CDR2 FYNNEI. CDR3 loop: CASSEGGGNTGELFF. DNA of the CDR3: TGTGCCAGCAGTGAAGGAGGGGGGAACACCGGGGAGCTGTTTTTT.

CDR3 coding DNA: TGCAGTGCTAGAGGGAGCGACAGGTATGAGCAGTTCTTC. Its translation: CSARGSDRYEQFF. The V gene is TRBV20-1, the J gene TRBJ2-7; tentatively, D is TRBD1 (6 bases). Near its end, the DNA agrees better with TRBJ2-1, so the J call may be wrong. The germline V gene has CDR1 DFQATT and CDR2 SNEGSKA (reference sequence). The length of the CDR3 is 13 residues.

This clonotype was seen repeatedly, ten times or more. V usage is TRBV6-5 and J usage is TRBJ1-1, with D maybe TRBD1 (5 bases). The CDR3 length is 13 residues. The germline CDR1 and CDR2 sequences are MNHEY and SVGAGI. V was shortened by 6 bases and J by 3 bases, with 11 bases between the two germline ends. The DNA for the CDR3 is TGTGCCAGCAGGCCAGGGCCTCACACTGAAGCTTTCTTT. This codes for CASRPGPHTEAFF.

This chain uses TRBV6-5 with TRBJ2-7; 8 bases agree with TRBD2. The germline V gene encodes CDR1 MNHEY and CDR2 SVGAGI. The CDR3 runs to 16 residues. J was trimmed by 2 bases and V by 0 bases; bases with no gene match: 6. The CDR3 nucleotides are TGTGCCAGCAGTTACTCGAAGAGCGGGAGTGCCTACGAGCAGTACTTC. Its translation is CASSYSKSGSAYEQYF.

This clonotype has only a few counts. The chain recombines TRBV6-1 with TRBJ2-7; perhaps TRBD1 as D (6 bases). Germline CDR1 reads MNHNS; CDR2 reads SASEGT. Trimming shortened V by 2 bases and J by 4 bases, and 12 bases separated the two germline ends. This CDR3 is built from 14 residues. The CDR3 reads CASSERDILYEQYF. In nucleotides, the CDR3 is TGTGCCAGCAGTGAACGGGACATCCTATACGAGCAGTACTTC.

This clonotype was counted a few times. The chain has TRBV7-2 and TRBJ2-6, with D perhaps TRBD1 (5 bases). The CDR3 has 16 amino acids. Trimming cost V 1 base and J 4 bases, with 11 bases left between them. Germline V gives CDR1 SGHTA, CDR2 FQGNSA. The CDR3 sequence is CASSLDGALGANVLTF. Written as DNA, the CDR3 is TGTGCCAGCAGCTTAGATGGGGCCCTCGGGGCCAACGTCCTGACTTTC.

This clonotype was seen ten or more times. The CDR3 protein is CASSGRGLTYGYTF. The CDR3 DNA follows: TGTGCCAGCAGTGGCAGGGGCCTAACCTATGGCTACACCTTC. The chain employs TRBV2 and TRBJ1-2; a weak D match, TRBD1 (6 bases). There are 14 residues in the CDR3. V was cut by 4 bases and J by 4 bases, with 13 bases left in between. Germline lookup yields CDR1 SNHLY and CDR2 FYNNEI.